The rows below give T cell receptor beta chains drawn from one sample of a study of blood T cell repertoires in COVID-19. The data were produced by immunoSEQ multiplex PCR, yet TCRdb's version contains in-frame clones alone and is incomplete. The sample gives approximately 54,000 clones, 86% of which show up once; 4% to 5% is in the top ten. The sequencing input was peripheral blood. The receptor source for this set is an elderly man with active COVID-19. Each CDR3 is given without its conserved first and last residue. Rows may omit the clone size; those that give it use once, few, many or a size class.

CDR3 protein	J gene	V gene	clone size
ASSYGTSGNEQF	TRBJ2-1	TRBV7-3	NA
ASSDRIRGYEQY	TRBJ2-7	TRBV19	NA
ASSPHVTSTEAF	TRBJ1-1	TRBV7-9	NA
ASSFREDSYEQY	TRBJ2-7	TRBV5-8	NA
ASSLERGPGTEAF	TRBJ1-1	TRBV19	few
ASSMVAGASTDTQY	TRBJ2-3	TRBV19	NA
ASSLNGAGGTFRPLH	TRBJ1-6	TRBV13	NA
ASSFQGSSEQY	TRBJ2-7	TRBV12-3/TRBV12-4	few
ASSTQGAPDEKLF	TRBJ1-4	TRBV19	NA
ASSYSGTGGTDTQY	TRBJ2-3	TRBV6-6	NA
ASSPDFSYEQY	TRBJ2-7	TRBV12-3/TRBV12-4	NA
AINGQRGGDGYT	TRBJ1-2	TRBV10-3	NA
ASSLGRVDYEQY	TRBJ2-7	TRBV5-1	NA
ASSSGQNNEQF	TRBJ2-1	TRBV7-2	NA
ATSRAGQSINYGYT	TRBJ1-2	TRBV15	NA
ASSSSGDIETQY	TRBJ2-5	TRBV19	once
ASSQSGDRGASPGELF	TRBJ2-2	TRBV2	NA
ASSAAGGDDGYT	TRBJ1-2	TRBV6-6	NA
ASSSWSSYEQY	TRBJ2-7	TRBV27	NA
ASSQDLTDTQY	TRBJ2-3	TRBV3-1/TRBV3-2	NA
ASSNRDITDTQY	TRBJ2-3	TRBV7-2	NA
SASLDFYEQY	TRBJ2-7	TRBV20-1	NA
ASSLSAGGTQETQY	TRBJ2-5	TRBV27	NA
ASSRPPGNTIY	TRBJ1-3	TRBV14	NA
AIRGQGDLRETQY	TRBJ2-5	TRBV28	NA
ASREGWETWTNTIY	TRBJ1-3	TRBV2	once
ASSGRGTSGSITKNIQY	TRBJ2-4	TRBV6-2/TRBV6-3	NA
ASSYAGRDQPQH	TRBJ1-5	TRBV28	NA
ASSEDRVYSEKLF	TRBJ1-4	TRBV6-5	NA
ASSLGRGKNTEAF	TRBJ1-1	TRBV11-3	NA